This T cell receptor beta chain was obtained from a study of blood T cell repertoires in COVID-19. Looking at the study overall: Sites across the United States, Italy and Spain contributed samples from acute and convalescent COVID-19. PBMCs, B-cell-depleted T cells, or T cells were the source of the cDNA or gDNA that made up the material.

Original analysis: Estimation of nucleated cell counts relied on the amplification of reference gene primers. Clones were read by immunoSEQ multiplex PCR, and TCRdb kept only the in-frame ones, dropping some. The V and J calls and the clone size are those of that table, but D and trimming were determined from the DNA. The sample carries 150,000 to 180,000 clones, roughly 80% recorded once. Germline-derived CDR1 and CDR2 are KGHSH and LQKENI. Trimming at V came to 3 bases and at J to 4 bases, leaving 4 bases not matched to a gene. There are 15 residues in the CDR3. The V call is TRBV18, the J call TRBJ1-2; TRBD1 matches at 11 bases. Sequenced sample: peripheral blood. The sequence derives from a man aged 80 or over with acute or convalescent COVID-19. The DNA for the CDR3 is TGTGCCAGCTCACCCGGACAGGGGGCCGTCTATGGCTACACCTTC. This codes for CASSPGQGAVYGYTF. Drawing the rest from reference TRBV18 and TRBJ1-2, the complete variable domain is NAGVMQNPRHLVRRRGQEARLRCSPMKGHSHVYWYRQLPEEGLKFMVYLQKENIIDESGMPKERFSAEFPKEGPSILRIQQVVRGDSAAYFCASSPGQGAVYGYTFGSGTRLTVV.